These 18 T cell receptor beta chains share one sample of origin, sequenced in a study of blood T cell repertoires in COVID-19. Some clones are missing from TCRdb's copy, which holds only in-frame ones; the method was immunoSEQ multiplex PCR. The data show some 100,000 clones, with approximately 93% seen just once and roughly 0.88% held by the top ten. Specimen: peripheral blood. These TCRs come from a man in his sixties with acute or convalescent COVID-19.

The CDR3 region is CASRGGGRGADQPQHF. CDR3 DNA: TGTGCCAGCAGAGGCGGGGGCCGGGGAGCGGATCAGCCCCAGCATTTT. This rearrangement joins TRBV27 to TRBJ1-5; TRBD1 is a possible D gene (6 bases). The CDR3 contains 16 residues. Germline V gene data show CDR1 as MNHEY and CDR2 as SMNVEV (reference sequence). V lost 6 bases, J lost 5 bases, and 20 bases lay in between.

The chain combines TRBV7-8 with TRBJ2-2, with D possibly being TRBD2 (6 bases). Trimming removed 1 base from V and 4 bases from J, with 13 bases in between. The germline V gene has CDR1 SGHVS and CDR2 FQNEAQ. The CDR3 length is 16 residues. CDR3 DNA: TGTGCCAGCAGCTTAGGCCCCCGGCGGGGCACCGGGGAGCTGTTTTTT. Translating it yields CASSLGPRRGTGELFF.

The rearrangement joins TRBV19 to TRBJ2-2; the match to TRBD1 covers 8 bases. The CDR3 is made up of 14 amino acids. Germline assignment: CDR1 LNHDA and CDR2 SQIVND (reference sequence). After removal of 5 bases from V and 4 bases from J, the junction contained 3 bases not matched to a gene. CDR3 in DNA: TGTGCCAGTAGTCACACAGGGGGCACCGGGGAGCTGTTTTTT. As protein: CASSHTGGTGELFF.

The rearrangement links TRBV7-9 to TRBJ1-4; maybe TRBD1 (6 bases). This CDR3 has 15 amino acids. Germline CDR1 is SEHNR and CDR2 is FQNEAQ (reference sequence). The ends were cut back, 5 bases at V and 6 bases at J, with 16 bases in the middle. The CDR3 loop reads CASSGAGTGYEKLFF. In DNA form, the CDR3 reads TGTGCCAGCAGCGGGGCCGGCACAGGGTATGAAAAACTGTTTTTT.

In DNA form, the CDR3 reads TGTGCCTGGAGTGAGGGGAGCAATCAGCCCCAGCATTTT. It encodes CAWSEGSNQPQHF. The V and J genes are TRBV30 and TRBJ1-5; tentative D call: TRBD1 (5 bases). CDR1 is GTSNPN, CDR2 SVGIG, per germline (reference sequence). The V gene lost 1 base and the J gene lost 1 base, with 5 bases spanning the gap. CDR3 length: 13 residues.

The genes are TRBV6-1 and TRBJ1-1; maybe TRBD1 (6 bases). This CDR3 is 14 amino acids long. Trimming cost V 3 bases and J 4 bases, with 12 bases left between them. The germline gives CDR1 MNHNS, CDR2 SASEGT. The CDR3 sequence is CASSDYTGRTEAFF. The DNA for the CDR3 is TGTGCCAGCAGTGATTACACAGGGCGCACTGAAGCTTTCTTT.

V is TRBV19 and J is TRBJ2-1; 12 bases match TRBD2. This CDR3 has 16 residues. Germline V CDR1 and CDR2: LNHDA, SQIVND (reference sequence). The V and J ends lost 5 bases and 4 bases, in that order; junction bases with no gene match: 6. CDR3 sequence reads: CASSAGLAGFYNEQFF. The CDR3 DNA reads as TGTGCCAGTAGTGCCGGACTAGCGGGGTTTTACAATGAGCAGTTCTTC.

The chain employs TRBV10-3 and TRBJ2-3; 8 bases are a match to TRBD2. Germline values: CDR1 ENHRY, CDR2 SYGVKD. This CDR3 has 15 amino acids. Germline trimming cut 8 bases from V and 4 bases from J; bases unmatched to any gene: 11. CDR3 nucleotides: TGTGCCATCTCCCAAGCGGGAGATGCGGCAGATACGCAGTATTTT. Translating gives CAISQAGDAADTQYF.

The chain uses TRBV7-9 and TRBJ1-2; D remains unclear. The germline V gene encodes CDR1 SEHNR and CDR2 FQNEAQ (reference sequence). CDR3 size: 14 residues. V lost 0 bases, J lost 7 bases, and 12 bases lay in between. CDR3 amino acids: CASSLAWNSGGYTF. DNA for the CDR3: TGTGCCAGCAGCTTAGCCTGGAATTCGGGTGGCTACACCTTC.

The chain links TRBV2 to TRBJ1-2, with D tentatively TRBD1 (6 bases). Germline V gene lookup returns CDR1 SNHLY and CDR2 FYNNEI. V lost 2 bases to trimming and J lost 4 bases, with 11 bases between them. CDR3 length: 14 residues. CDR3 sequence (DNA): TGTGCCAGCAGTGAATGGGGGGGCGTCTATGGCTACACCTTC. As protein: CASSEWGGVYGYTF.

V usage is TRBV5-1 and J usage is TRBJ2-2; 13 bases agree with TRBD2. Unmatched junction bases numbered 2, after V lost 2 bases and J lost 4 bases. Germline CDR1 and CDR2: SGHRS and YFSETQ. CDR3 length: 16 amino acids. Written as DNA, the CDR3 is TGCGCCAGCAGCTTCGGACTAGCGGGAGCCACCGGGGAGCTGTTTTTT. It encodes CASSFGLAGATGELFF.

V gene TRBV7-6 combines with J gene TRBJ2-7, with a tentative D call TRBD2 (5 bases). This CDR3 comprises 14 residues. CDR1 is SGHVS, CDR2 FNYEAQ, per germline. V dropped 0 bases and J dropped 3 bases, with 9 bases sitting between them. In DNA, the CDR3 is TGTGCCAGCAGCTTAGCCGAGGGAAACTACGAGCAGTACTTC. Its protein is CASSLAEGNYEQYF.

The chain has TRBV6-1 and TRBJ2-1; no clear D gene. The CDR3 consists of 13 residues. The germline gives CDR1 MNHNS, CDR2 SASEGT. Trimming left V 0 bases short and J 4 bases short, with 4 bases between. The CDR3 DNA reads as TGTGCCAGCAGTGAAGCTTCATACAATGAGCAGTTCTTC. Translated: CASSEASYNEQFF.

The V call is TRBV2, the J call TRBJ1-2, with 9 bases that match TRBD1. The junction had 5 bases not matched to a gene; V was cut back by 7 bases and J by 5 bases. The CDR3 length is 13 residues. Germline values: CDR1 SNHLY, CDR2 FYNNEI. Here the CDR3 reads CASISDRGYGYTF. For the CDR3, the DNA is TGTGCCAGCATTTCGGACAGGGGATATGGCTACACCTTC.

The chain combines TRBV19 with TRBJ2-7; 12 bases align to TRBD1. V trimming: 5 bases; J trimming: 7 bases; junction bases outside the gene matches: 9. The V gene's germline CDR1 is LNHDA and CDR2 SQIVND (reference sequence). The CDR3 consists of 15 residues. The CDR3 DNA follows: TGTGCCAGTAGTGAGGGACAGGGGGCGCGTGGAGAGCAGTACTTC. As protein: CASSEGQGARGEQYF.

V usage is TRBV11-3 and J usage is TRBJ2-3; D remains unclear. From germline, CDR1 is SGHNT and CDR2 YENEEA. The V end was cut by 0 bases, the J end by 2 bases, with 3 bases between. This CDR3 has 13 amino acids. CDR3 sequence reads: CASSLDYTDTQYF. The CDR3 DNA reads TGTGCCAGCAGCTTAGACTACACAGATACGCAGTATTTT.

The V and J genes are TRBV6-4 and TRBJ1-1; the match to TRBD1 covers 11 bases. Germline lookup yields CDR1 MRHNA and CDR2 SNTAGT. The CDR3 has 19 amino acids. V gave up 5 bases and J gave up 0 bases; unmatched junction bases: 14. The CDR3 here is CASSPPGTGGRLVNTEAFF. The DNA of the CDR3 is TGTGCCAGCAGTCCCCCCGGGACAGGGGGACGTTTGGTGAACACTGAAGCTTTCTTT.

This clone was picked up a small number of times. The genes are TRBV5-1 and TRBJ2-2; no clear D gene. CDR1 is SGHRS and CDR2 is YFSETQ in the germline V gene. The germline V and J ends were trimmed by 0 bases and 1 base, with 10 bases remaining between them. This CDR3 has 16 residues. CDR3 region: CASSLESSLNTGELFF. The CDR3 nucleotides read TGCGCCAGCAGCTTGGAATCCTCGTTGAACACCGGGGAGCTGTTTTTT.